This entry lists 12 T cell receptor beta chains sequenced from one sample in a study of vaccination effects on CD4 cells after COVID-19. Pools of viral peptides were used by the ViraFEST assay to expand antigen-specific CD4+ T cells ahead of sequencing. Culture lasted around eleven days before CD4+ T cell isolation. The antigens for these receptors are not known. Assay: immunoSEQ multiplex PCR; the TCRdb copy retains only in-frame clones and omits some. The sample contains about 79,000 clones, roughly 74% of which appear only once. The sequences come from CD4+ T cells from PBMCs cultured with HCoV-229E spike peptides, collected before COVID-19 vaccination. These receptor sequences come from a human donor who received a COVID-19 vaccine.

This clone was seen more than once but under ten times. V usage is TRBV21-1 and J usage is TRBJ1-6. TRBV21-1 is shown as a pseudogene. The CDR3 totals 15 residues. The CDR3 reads CASSEEGGPNSPLHF. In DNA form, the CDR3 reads TGTGCCAGCAGCGAGGAGGGGGGGCCCAATTCACCCCTCCACTTT.

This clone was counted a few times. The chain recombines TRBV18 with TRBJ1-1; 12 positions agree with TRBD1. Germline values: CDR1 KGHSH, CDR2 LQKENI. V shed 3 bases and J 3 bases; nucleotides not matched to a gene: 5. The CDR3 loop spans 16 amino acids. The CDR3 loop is CASSPGQGARDTEAFF. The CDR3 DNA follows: TGTGCCAGCTCACCGGGACAGGGGGCCCGAGACACTGAAGCTTTCTTT.

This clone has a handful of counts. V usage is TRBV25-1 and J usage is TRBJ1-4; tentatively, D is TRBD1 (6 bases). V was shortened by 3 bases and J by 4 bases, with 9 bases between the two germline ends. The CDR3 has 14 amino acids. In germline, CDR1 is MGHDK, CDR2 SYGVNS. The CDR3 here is CASSENRDNEKLFF. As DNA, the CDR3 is TGTGCCAGCAGTGAGAACAGGGATAATGAAAAACTGTTTTTT.

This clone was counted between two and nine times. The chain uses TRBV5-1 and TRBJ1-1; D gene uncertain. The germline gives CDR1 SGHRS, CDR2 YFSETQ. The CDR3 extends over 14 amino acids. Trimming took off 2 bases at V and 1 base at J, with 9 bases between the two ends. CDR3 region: CASSFLPGNTEAFF. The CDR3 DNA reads TGCGCCAGCAGCTTCCTTCCCGGGAACACTGAAGCTTTCTTT.

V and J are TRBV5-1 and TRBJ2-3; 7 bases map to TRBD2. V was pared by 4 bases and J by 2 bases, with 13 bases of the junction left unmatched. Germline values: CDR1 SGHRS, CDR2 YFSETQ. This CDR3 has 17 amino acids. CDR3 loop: CASSPHAGLGNTDTQYF. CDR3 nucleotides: TGCGCCAGCAGCCCGCACGCTGGACTAGGCAACACAGATACGCAGTATTTT.

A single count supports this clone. DNA for the CDR3: TGCGCCAGCAGCTTGGGGGGACAGGGGATCAACTATGGCTACACCTTC. Translated: CASSLGGQGINYGYTF. The chain has TRBV5-1 and TRBJ1-2; 10 bases are a match to TRBD1. The J segment lost 2 bases and the V segment lost 0 bases, leaving 4 bases of the junction unmatched. The CDR3 is 16 amino acids. Germline V lookup: CDR1 SGHRS, CDR2 YFSETQ.

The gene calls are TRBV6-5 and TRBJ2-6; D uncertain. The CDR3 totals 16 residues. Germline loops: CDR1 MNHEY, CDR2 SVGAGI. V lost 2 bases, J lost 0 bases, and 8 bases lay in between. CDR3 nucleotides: TGTGCCAGCAGTTACCCCCAAAGCTCTGGGGCCAACGTCCTGACTTTC. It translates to CASSYPQSSGANVLTF.

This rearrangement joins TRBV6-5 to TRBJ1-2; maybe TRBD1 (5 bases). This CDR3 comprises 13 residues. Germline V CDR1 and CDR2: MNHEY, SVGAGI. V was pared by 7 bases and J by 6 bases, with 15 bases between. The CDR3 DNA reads TGTGCCAGCACTGGAAGGGGAGAAAATGGCTACACCTTC. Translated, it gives CASTGRGENGYTF.

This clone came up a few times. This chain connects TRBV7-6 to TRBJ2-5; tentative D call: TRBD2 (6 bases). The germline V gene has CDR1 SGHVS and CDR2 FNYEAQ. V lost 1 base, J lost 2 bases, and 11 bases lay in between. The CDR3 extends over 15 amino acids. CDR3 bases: TGTGCCAGCAGCTTAGTTAATGGGGGGCAAGAGACCCAGTACTTC. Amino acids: CASSLVNGGQETQYF.

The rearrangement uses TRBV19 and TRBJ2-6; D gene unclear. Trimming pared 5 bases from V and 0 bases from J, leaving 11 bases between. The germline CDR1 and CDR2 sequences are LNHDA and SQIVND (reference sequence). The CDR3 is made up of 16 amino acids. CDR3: CASSRLRYSGANVLTF. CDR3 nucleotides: TGTGCCAGTAGTCGGTTACGTTACTCTGGGGCCAACGTCCTGACTTTC.

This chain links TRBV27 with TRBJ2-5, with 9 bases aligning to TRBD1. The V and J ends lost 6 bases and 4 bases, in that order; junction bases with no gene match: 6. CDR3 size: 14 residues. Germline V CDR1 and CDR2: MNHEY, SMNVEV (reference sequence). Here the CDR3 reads CASRLDRGGETQYF. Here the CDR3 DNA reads TGTGCCAGCAGGCTGGACAGGGGAGGAGAGACCCAGTACTTC.

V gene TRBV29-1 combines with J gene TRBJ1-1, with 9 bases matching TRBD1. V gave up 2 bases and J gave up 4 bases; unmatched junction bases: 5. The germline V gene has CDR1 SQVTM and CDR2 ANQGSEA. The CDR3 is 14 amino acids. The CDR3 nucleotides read TGCAGCGTTGAATATGCACAGGGGGCCACTGAAGCTTTCTTT. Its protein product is CSVEYAQGATEAFF.